The 25 T cell receptor beta chains presented below share a single source sample, sequenced in a study of molecular identifiers for immune sequencing clone quantification. Each CDR3 protein gets one entry after TCRdb re-called the PCR reads with MiXCR. The repertoire includes some 580,000 distinct CDR3 sequences, over 25% of them detected once, and about 0.84% sits in the top ten. The sample was naive CD8+ T cells from blood, with Jurkat cell RNA spiked in. Subset of the sample: FACS-sorted CD8+CD4-CCR7+CD45RA+ naive T cells. Every receptor here comes from a human donor in good health. Some libraries in this study had Jurkat cell RNA spiked in.

The rearrangement links TRBV7-9 to TRBJ2-1, with a weak D call TRBD1 (6 bases). Germline loops: CDR1 SEHNR, CDR2 FQNEAQ (reference sequence). The CDR3 totals 15 residues. Deletions cut 5 bases from V and 4 bases from J, with 15 bases between. The CDR3 spells CASSPAEQGYNEQFF. CDR3 in DNA: TGTGCCAGCAGCCCAGCCGAACAGGGATACAATGAGCAGTTCTTC.

Only a few counts were recorded for this clonotype. V usage is TRBV6-5 and J usage is TRBJ1-4; 8 bases line up with TRBD1. Germline V gene lookup returns CDR1 MNHEY and CDR2 SVGAGI. The CDR3 length is 17 residues. After removal of 6 bases from V and 7 bases from J, the junction contained 16 bases not matched to a gene. The CDR3 spells CASSQKLTGTGFEKLFF. CDR3 bases: TGTGCCAGCAGCCAGAAACTTACCGGGACAGGCTTTGAAAAACTGTTTTTT.

This clonotype was recorded many times. The V gene is TRBV13, the J gene TRBJ1-1, with D maybe TRBD1 (5 bases). The CDR3 is 14 residues long. V was pared by 4 bases and J by 0 bases, with 9 bases between. In germline, CDR1 is PRHDT, CDR2 FYEKMQ (reference sequence). The CDR3 nucleotides read TGTGCCAGCAGCTGGGGGGACCTGAACACTGAAGCTTTCTTT. This sequence encodes CASSWGDLNTEAFF.

This chain joins TRBV7-9 and TRBJ2-1, with 9 bases that match TRBD2. J was trimmed by 5 bases and V by 2 bases; bases with no gene match: 4. CDR1 and CDR2 from the germline V gene are SEHNR and FQNEAQ (reference sequence). The CDR3 loop spans 15 amino acids. CDR3 loop: CASSLSSGRNNEQFF. The CDR3 DNA reads as TGTGCCAGCAGCTTATCCAGCGGGAGGAACAATGAGCAGTTCTTC.

The chain links TRBV4-1 to TRBJ2-7, with D possibly being TRBD2 (5 bases). V lost 6 bases, J lost 5 bases, and 14 bases lay in between. Germline V lookup: CDR1 MGHRA, CDR2 YSYEKL. The CDR3 has 13 amino acids. The CDR3 protein is CASRSRLEDEQYF. DNA for the CDR3: TGCGCCAGCAGGTCCAGACTGGAGGACGAGCAGTACTTC.

This clonotype was picked up a small number of times. The chain links TRBV30 to TRBJ1-2; 7 nucleotides match TRBD1. This CDR3 spans 12 amino acids. Per the germline V gene, CDR1 is GTSNPN and CDR2 is SVGIG (reference sequence). Unmatched junction bases numbered 2, after V lost 3 bases and J lost 4 bases. The CDR3 bases are TGTGCCTGGAGGACAGGGCTCTATGGCTACACCTTC. Its protein is CAWRTGLYGYTF.

The chain is built from TRBV19 and TRBJ2-4, with D perhaps assigned TRBD1 or TRBD2 (6 bases each). CDR1 LNHDA and CDR2 SQIVND come from the germline V gene (reference sequence). The CDR3 runs to 15 residues. V lost 4 bases and J 5 bases, leaving 15 bases between the germline ends. The CDR3 sequence: CASSKGGRSENIQYF. In DNA form, the CDR3 reads TGTGCCAGTAGTAAGGGGGGTAGGTCCGAAAACATTCAGTACTTC.

This clonotype was picked up a small number of times. The chain employs TRBV3-2 and TRBJ1-5; TRBD1, as called in the table, went unchecked against the DNA. TRBV3-2 is termed a pseudogene. CDR3 size: 10 residues. CDR3 nucleotide sequence: TGTGCCAGCGGGGGTTCGTCCCAGCATTTT. It yields the protein CASGGSSQHF.

This clonotype has at least ten counts. The chain recombines TRBV5-4 with TRBJ2-1; no reliable D call. The CDR3 loop spans 15 amino acids. V was clipped by 5 bases and J by 0 bases, with 12 bases between them. Germline CDR1 reads SGHNT; CDR2 reads YYREEE (reference sequence). CDR3 coding DNA: TGTGCCAGCAGTCCCACCTTAAGCTCCTACAATGAGCAGTTCTTC. It yields the protein CASSPTLSSYNEQFF.

The V call is TRBV6-2 or TRBV6-3, the J call TRBJ2-7; D ambiguous. CDR1 is MNHEY, CDR2 SVGEGT, per germline. CDR3 length: 13 amino acids. V lost 7 bases and J lost 0, with 10 bases in between. In nucleotides, the CDR3 is TGTGCCAGCACCATCCTAGGCTCCTACGAGCAGTACTTC. This gives the protein CASTILGSYEQYF.

V gene TRBV9 combines with J gene TRBJ1-2; D remains unclear. Germline V gene lookup returns CDR1 SGDLS and CDR2 YYNGEE. CDR3 size: 15 residues. Between the trimmed V and J ends, which lost 0 bases and 2 bases, there was a span of 11 bases. CDR3 sequence reads: CASSVDGGGNYGYTF. In nucleotides, the CDR3 is TGTGCCAGCAGCGTAGACGGCGGAGGAAACTATGGCTACACCTTC.

In this sample, this clonotype turned up many times. The V gene is TRBV7-9, the J gene TRBJ2-3; unclear D gene. V lost 5 bases to trimming and J lost 2 bases, with 17 bases between them. CDR1 is SEHNR and CDR2 is FQNEAQ in the germline V gene (reference sequence). The CDR3 is 16 residues long. The CDR3 nucleotides read TGTGCCAGCAGCCCAGCTACCGGTCTAAACACAGATACGCAGTATTTT. It translates to CASSPATGLNTDTQYF.

In its sample, this clonotype was seen a few times. The gene calls are TRBV21-1 and TRBJ2-3; the table's D call of TRBD2 was not tested on the DNA. TRBV21-1 is given as a pseudogene. CDR3 size: 16 residues. The DNA for the CDR3 is TGTGCCAGCAGCCACCTGACTAGCGGGGCCACAGATACGCAGTATTTT. Its protein product is CASSHLTSGATDTQYF.

A word on this clonotype: It may be a read error: a sequence one base away is much more abundant. This chain connects TRBV6-6 to TRBJ2-3, with 8 bases matching TRBD1. The germline CDR1 and CDR2 sequences are MNHNY and SVGAGI (reference sequence). There are 13 residues in the CDR3. Trimming cost V 6 bases and J 10 bases; bases outside gene matches: 9. The CDR3 sequence is CASSELTGDAQYF. The CDR3 DNA reads TGTGCCAGCAGCGAATTGACAGGGGATGCGCAGTATTTT.

This clonotype was counted a few times. The chain combines TRBV10-3 with TRBJ2-3; D is possibly TRBD2 (6 bases). Per the germline V gene, CDR1 is ENHRY and CDR2 is SYGVKD. The germline V and J ends were trimmed by 2 bases and 4 bases, with 10 bases remaining between them. This CDR3 is 14 amino acids long. The CDR3 is CAISEAGSADTQYF. The CDR3 DNA reads as TGTGCCATCAGTGAGGCCGGGAGTGCAGATACGCAGTATTTT.

Notes on this clonotype: Relative to the germline gene, one junction end is altered; a read error may explain this. The chain is built from TRBV28 and TRBJ1-5; D might be TRBD1 (6 bases). The germline V gene encodes CDR1 MDHEN and CDR2 SYDVKM. This CDR3 spans 15 amino acids. This chain's CDR3 is CASGLYGQTNQPQHF. The CDR3 DNA reads as TGTGCCAGCGGTTTATACGGACAGACCAATCAGCCCCAGCACTTT.

There are many counts of this clonotype. The chain uses TRBV7-6 and TRBJ1-3; D ambiguous. The CDR3 totals 15 residues. Germline assignment: CDR1 SGHVS and CDR2 FNYEAQ. Trimming pared 5 bases from V and 0 bases from J, leaving 11 bases between. CDR3 nucleotides: TGTGCCAGCAGCACCTACAGCAGCTCTGGAAACACCATATATTTT. As protein: CASSTYSSSGNTIYF.

The chain recombines TRBV12-3 or TRBV12-4 with TRBJ2-7; 7 positions agree with TRBD1. The V gene end was trimmed by 7 bases and the J gene end by 2 bases; junction bases not matched to a gene: 11. This CDR3 has 15 residues. The DNA of the CDR3 is TGTGCCAGCACCGAAGGACAGGAGATACCCTACGAGCAGTACTTC. It yields the protein CASTEGQEIPYEQYF.

The chain combines TRBV29-1 with TRBJ2-7, with 11 bases that match TRBD1. Germline trimming cut 5 bases from V and 10 bases from J; bases unmatched to any gene: 7. CDR1 and CDR2 from the germline V gene are SQVTM and ANQGSEA. The CDR3 totals 12 residues. The CDR3 protein is CSVTGTGGQQYF. The CDR3 DNA reads as TGCAGCGTTACAGGGACAGGGGGACAACAGTACTTC.

In this sample, this clonotype turned up a few times. V is TRBV24-1 and J is TRBJ2-1; D is undetermined. The germline CDR1 and CDR2 sequences are KGHDR and SFDVKD. The CDR3 length is 18 residues. V shed 2 bases and J shed 2 bases, with 18 bases lying between them. The CDR3 region is CATSDSLYSIPPYNEQFF. CDR3 coding DNA: TGTGCCACCAGTGATTCCCTCTATTCTATACCGCCCTACAATGAGCAGTTCTTC.

In this sample, this clonotype turned up many times. The chain joins TRBV19 to TRBJ2-7; 7 bases agree with TRBD2. The CDR3 has 15 amino acids. J lost 2 bases, V lost 6 bases, and 10 bases had no gene match. In germline, CDR1 is LNHDA, CDR2 SQIVND (reference sequence). CDR3 coding DNA: TGTGCCAGTAGCCTAAACCCTAGCGGAGCCTACGAGCAGTACTTC. Encoded protein: CASSLNPSGAYEQYF.

The chain joins TRBV27 to TRBJ2-1, with 8 bases identical to TRBD1. This CDR3 is 15 amino acids long. J gave up 4 bases and V 4 bases, and 6 bases lay outside the gene matches. Germline V gives CDR1 MNHEY, CDR2 SMNVEV (reference sequence). In DNA form, the CDR3 reads TGTGCCAGCAGTTGGGCAGGGGGCTTTTACAATGAGCAGTTCTTC. Translated: CASSWAGGFYNEQFF.

Remarks on this clonotype: The junction departs from germline at one end; a sequencing error may be responsible. V is TRBV7-9 and J is TRBJ1-4, with D tentatively TRBD1 (6 bases). This CDR3 is 17 amino acids long. Germline lookup yields CDR1 SEHNR and CDR2 FQNEAQ (reference sequence). In nucleotides, the CDR3 is TGTGCCAGCAGCCTCGGACAGCTTGGGTTCGAGAATGAAAACCTGTTTTTT. Amino acid sequence: CASSLGQLGFENENLFF.

This clonotype appeared a few times. The rearrangement uses TRBV19 and TRBJ2-7; 10 positions agree with TRBD1. Germline V gene data show CDR1 as LNHDA and CDR2 as SQIVND (reference sequence). This CDR3 has 15 amino acids. Trimming took 5 bases from V and 1 from J; bases not matched to a gene: 5. CDR3 sequence: CASSPGQGFSYEQYF. The CDR3 nucleotides read TGTGCCAGTAGTCCGGGACAGGGGTTTTCCTACGAGCAGTACTTC. Full variable domain (outside the CDR3, taken from reference TRBV19 and TRBJ2-7): DGGITQSPKYLFRKEGQNVTLSCEQNLNHDAMYWYRQDPGQGLRLIYYSQIVNDFQKGDIAEGYSVSREKKESFPLTVTSAQKNPTAFYLCASSPGQGFSYEQYFGPGTRLTVT.

The chain is built from TRBV2 and TRBJ2-1; D is possibly TRBD1 (5 bases). V gave up 3 bases and J gave up 9 bases, with 15 bases separating them. The CDR3 is made up of 14 amino acids. CDR1 and CDR2 (germline): SNHLY, FYNNEI. In DNA, the CDR3 is TGTGCCAGCAGTGATTCCAGGGTAGCTGCTGAGCAGTTCTTC. Amino acid sequence: CASSDSRVAAEQFF.